The TCR beta chain described here comes from a study of T cells in Graves' hyperthyroidism and ophthalmopathy. Study at large: Peripheral blood specimens were obtained at initial diagnosis, prior to any treatment. Broader study findings: Median prediction lead before ophthalmopathy onset was 6.5 months with the model.

Amplification of TCR beta CDR3 regions was performed using RNA transcripts as template. Researchers ran a first-round RT-PCR on the TCR CDR3 using the HTBI primer set. TCRdb re-called the multiplex PCR reads through MiXCR, storing one row per CDR3 protein. The sample has nearly 750,000 distinct CDR3 sequences, under 45% seen once. In making diagnoses, clinical symptoms, serum thyroxine and TRAb, thyroid ultrasound and orbital computed tomography were all used. This clonotype was recorded many times. The antigen remains undetermined. The CDR3 loop spans 13 amino acids. Germline V CDR1 and CDR2: SEHNR, FQNEAQ (reference sequence). V shed 10 bases and J 5 bases; nucleotides not matched to a gene: 10.

V and J are TRBV7-9 and TRBJ2-7; TRBD1 aligns across 8 bases. The TCR comes from a middle-aged woman with Graves' hyperthyroidism. The sequenced material came from blood. The CDR3 here is CATQARGRHEQYF. DNA for the CDR3: TGTGCCACCCAAGCCAGGGGGCGGCACGAGCAGTACTTC.